The 28 T cell receptor beta chains below all came from one sample that was sequenced in a study of Graves' ophthalmopathy and Graves' hyperthyroidism (dated by TCRdb to 2016 to 2019). Sequencing was carried out with an Illumina HiSeq 2000. For repertoire sequencing, the TCR beta CDR3 regions were amplified from RNA transcripts. A first-round RT-PCR used HTBI primers with the Qiagen OneStep RT-PCR kit, followed by a second-round multiplex PCR, size selection and purification. The public reads were reprocessed in TCRdb via fastp at Q25 and MiXCR, keeping in-frame beta chains. Each record represents a unique CDR3 protein, reported with the most common genes and DNA among its rows. The sample data list 200,000 to 250,000 distinct CDR3 sequences, and 20% to 25% of these were observed just once. The top ten clonotypes cover approximately 40% of the sample. The sequenced sample consisted of peripheral blood. These receptors all stem from a woman between 50 and 59 years old with Graves' ophthalmopathy. Donor details come from another sample of the same person, matched by shared clones.

The sample holds many counts of this clonotype. A junction boundary mismatches the germline segment, possibly from a read error. This chain connects TRBV27 to TRBJ2-7; 8 nucleotides align to TRBD2. Germline values: CDR1 MNHEY, CDR2 SMNVEV (reference sequence). The CDR3 spans 16 residues. Here the CDR3 DNA reads TGTGCCAACAGTTCCACTAGCGGTTTCTACTCCTACGAGCAGTACTTC. Translated: CANSSTSGFYSYEQYF.

At least ten counts were recorded for this clonotype. This chain connects TRBV7-8 to TRBJ2-7; the D is unclear. CDR3 length equals 11 residues. V was cut by 5 bases and J by 7 bases, with 9 bases left in between. The germline V gene has CDR1 SGHVS and CDR2 FQNEAQ. Written as DNA, the CDR3 is TGTGCCAGCAGCCCCGGTTGGGAGCAGTACTTC. Residues: CASSPGWEQYF. Full variable domain (outside the CDR3, taken from reference TRBV7-8 and TRBJ2-7): GAGVSQSPRYKVAKRGQDVALRCDPISGHVSLFWYQQALGQGPEFLTYFQNEAQLDKSGLPSDRFFAERPEGSVSTLKIQRTQQEDSAVYLCASSPGWEQYFGPGTRLTVT.

This clonotype was seen ten or more times. This sequence joins TRBV27 and TRBJ1-6; D not resolved. With 3 bases removed from V and 3 bases from J, the gap between germline ends came to 0 bases. Germline values: CDR1 MNHEY, CDR2 SMNVEV (reference sequence). CDR3 length: 12 residues. Here the CDR3 reads CASSFYNSPLHF. As DNA, the CDR3 is TGTGCCAGCAGTTTCTATAATTCACCCCTCCACTTT.

This clonotype showed up many times. V and J are TRBV19 and TRBJ1-1; 7 nucleotides match TRBD1. Looked up from germline, CDR1 is LNHDA and CDR2 is SQIVND (reference sequence). The junction had 7 bases not matched to a gene; V was cut back by 9 bases and J by 3 bases. The CDR3 extends over 13 amino acids. The CDR3 coding sequence is TGTGCCAGCAGCAGACAGGGCTACACTGAAGCTTTCTTT. Protein: CASSRQGYTEAFF.

This clonotype was counted at least ten times. The chain has TRBV24-1 and TRBJ1-1; TRBD1 is a possible D gene (6 bases). V dropped 2 bases and J dropped 3 bases, with 15 bases sitting between them. In germline, CDR1 is KGHDR, CDR2 SFDVKD. This CDR3 has 16 residues. CDR3 residues: CATSDWGATGYTEAFF. The CDR3, as DNA: TGTGCCACCAGTGATTGGGGGGCAACGGGATACACTGAAGCTTTCTTT.

There are many counts of this clonotype. V and J are TRBV2 and TRBJ2-2; 9 nucleotides align to TRBD2. This CDR3 spans 20 amino acids. The germline gives CDR1 SNHLY, CDR2 FYNNEI. After removal of 1 base from V and 2 bases from J, the junction contained 14 bases not matched to a gene. This chain's CDR3 is CASSEGLQFLAGRNTGELFF. The CDR3 DNA follows: TGTGCCAGCAGTGAAGGGCTCCAATTCCTAGCGGGACGAAACACCGGGGAGCTGTTTTTT. Complete variable domain (other parts from reference TRBV2 and TRBJ2-2): EPEVTQTPSHQVTQMGQEVILRCVPISNHLYFYWYRQILGQKVEFLVSFYNNEISEKSEIFDDQFSVERPDGSNFTLKIRSTKLEDSAMYFCASSEGLQFLAGRNTGELFFGEGSRLTVL.

This clonotype was seen repeatedly, ten times or more. This chain uses TRBV19 with TRBJ2-5, with 8 positions matching TRBD1. Losses at the gene ends were 5 bases for V and 5 bases for J; bases not matched to a gene: 7. This CDR3 comprises 14 residues. Germline V gives CDR1 LNHDA, CDR2 SQIVND (reference sequence). CDR3 nucleotide sequence: TGTGCCAGTAGTCCCGGACAGGGACAGGAGACCCAGTACTTC. This translates into CASSPGQGQETQYF.

J is TRBJ2-5 and V is TRBV28, with D possibly being TRBD1 or TRBD2 (5 bases each). Trimming shortened V by 3 bases and J by 2 bases, and 13 bases separated the two germline ends. The length of the CDR3 is 15 residues. Per the germline V gene, CDR1 is MDHEN and CDR2 is SYDVKM. This CDR3 is CASSFIDGAQETQYF. The CDR3 nucleotides are TGTGCCAGCAGTTTTATTGACGGGGCACAAGAGACCCAGTACTTC. The full variable domain, rest sourced from reference TRBV28 and TRBJ2-5, is DVKVTQSSRYLVKRTGEKVFLECVQDMDHENMFWYRQDPGLGLRLIYFSYDVKMKEKGDIPEGYSVSREKKERFSLILESASTNQTSMYLCASSFIDGAQETQYFGPGTRLLVL.

At least ten counts were recorded for this clonotype. The V gene is TRBV19, the J gene TRBJ1-1; weak D call: TRBD1 (6 bases). With 7 bases removed from V and 1 base from J, the gap between germline ends came to 10 bases. This CDR3 is built from 13 residues. CDR1 is LNHDA, CDR2 SQIVND, per germline (reference sequence). The CDR3 region is CASISTGNTEAFF. CDR3 DNA sequence: TGTGCCAGTATCTCGACAGGGAACACTGAAGCTTTCTTT.

Many counts were recorded for this clonotype. V and J are TRBV28 and TRBJ2-5, with 12 positions matching TRBD1. From germline, CDR1 is MDHEN and CDR2 SYDVKM. The CDR3 contains 15 residues. Trimming took 7 bases from V and 4 from J; bases not matched to a gene: 7. The CDR3 sequence: CASTPGQGARETQYF. The CDR3 DNA reads as TGTGCCAGCACTCCGGGACAGGGGGCGCGAGAGACCCAGTACTTC. Supplemented by reference TRBV28 and TRBJ2-5, the full variable domain reads DVKVTQSSRYLVKRTGEKVFLECVQDMDHENMFWYRQDPGLGLRLIYFSYDVKMKEKGDIPEGYSVSREKKERFSLILESASTNQTSMYLCASTPGQGARETQYFGPGTRLLVL.

The chain carries TRBV12-3 or TRBV12-4 and TRBJ1-5; D is possibly TRBD1 (5 bases). V was clipped by 6 bases and J by 7 bases, with 16 bases between them. The CDR3 is 14 amino acids. The CDR3 sequence is CASRTTGRAQPQHF. CDR3 sequence (DNA): TGTGCCAGCAGAACAACAGGACGTGCACAGCCCCAGCATTTT.

Many counts were recorded for this clonotype. The chain uses TRBV20-1 and TRBJ1-1; D might be TRBD1 (6 bases). The CDR3 loop spans 17 amino acids. Deletions cut 0 bases from V and 1 base from J, with 18 bases between. In germline, CDR1 is DFQATT, CDR2 SNEGSKA (reference sequence). The DNA of the CDR3 is TGCAGTGCTAGAGATCTTAGGGGGGCCCTCTCGAACACTGAAGCTTTCTTT. Its translation is CSARDLRGALSNTEAFF.

This clonotype has a count of ten or more. The CDR3 loop reads CSVGQGHNTEAFF. The CDR3, as DNA: TGCAGCGTAGGGCAGGGGCACAACACTGAAGCTTTCTTT. The chain links TRBV29-1 to TRBJ1-1, with D possibly TRBD1 on 6 matching bases. V lost 6 bases and J 2 bases, leaving 13 bases between the germline ends. This CDR3 has 13 amino acids. The V gene's germline CDR1 is SQVTM and CDR2 ANQGSEA.

This clonotype was counted at least ten times. The V call is TRBV6-2 or TRBV6-3, the J call TRBJ1-5, with 7 bases aligning to TRBD1. The CDR3 consists of 14 residues. Germline assignment: CDR1 MNHEY and CDR2 SVGEGT. After removal of 6 bases from V and 2 bases from J, the junction contained 4 bases not matched to a gene. The CDR3 loop reads CASRQTGRNQPQHF. The CDR3 bases are TGTGCCAGCAGGCAGACAGGGCGCAATCAGCCCCAGCATTTT.

This clonotype was detected ten times or more. V usage is TRBV28 and J usage is TRBJ1-1; D is unresolved. This CDR3 spans 15 amino acids. V lost 1 base, J lost 1 base, and 10 bases lay in between. Germline assignment: CDR1 MDHEN and CDR2 SYDVKM. The CDR3 here is CASSLYGRRNTEAFF. The CDR3 coding sequence is TGTGCCAGCAGTTTATACGGCAGGAGGAACACTGAAGCTTTCTTT.

Ten or more counts support this clonotype. This chain links TRBV19 with TRBJ1-2; D ambiguous. Germline CDR1 and CDR2: LNHDA and SQIVND (reference sequence). The CDR3 length is 16 residues. Trimming took 3 bases from V and 0 from J, leaving 14 bases between them. In DNA form, the CDR3 reads TGTGCCAGTAGTATTGATCCTCTCCCCGCTAACTATGGCTACACCTTC. Amino acids: CASSIDPLPANYGYTF.

The rearrangement uses TRBV5-1 and TRBJ1-1; D uncertain. V lost 5 bases, J lost 5 bases, and 19 bases lay in between. The CDR3 covers 15 residues. CDR1 SGHRS and CDR2 YFSETQ come from the germline V gene. Here the CDR3 reads CASSPPGEVWTEAFF. The CDR3 bases are TGCGCCAGCAGTCCTCCCGGCGAGGTTTGGACTGAAGCTTTCTTT.

This clonotype was observed at least ten times. The chain recombines TRBV15 with TRBJ2-1, with 10 bases that match TRBD2. CDR3 length: 15 residues. V was pared by 2 bases and J by 6 bases, with 4 bases of the junction left unmatched. Germline V gene sequence: CDR1 LNHNV, CDR2 YYDKDF (reference sequence). CDR3 amino acids: CATSRLAGASNEQFF. CDR3 nucleotides: TGTGCCACCAGCAGACTAGCGGGAGCCAGCAATGAGCAGTTCTTC. The entire variable domain, with the rest obtained from reference TRBV15 and TRBJ2-1, is as follows: DAMVIQNPRYQVTQFGKPVTLSCSQTLNHNVMYWYQQKSSQAPKLLFHYYDKDFNNEADTPDNFQSRRPNTSFCFLDIRSPGLGDTAMYLCATSRLAGASNEQFFGPGTRLTVL.

This clonotype was seen repeatedly, ten times or more. This chain connects TRBV6-1 to TRBJ2-5; TRBD1 matches 8 bases. Germline V gene data show CDR1 as MNHNS and CDR2 as SASEGT. V shed 7 bases, J shed 5 bases, and the junction held 6 bases outside the gene matches. This CDR3 region has 13 residues. The CDR3 nucleotides are TGTGCCAGCAACCACGGACAGGGCGAGACCCAGTACTTC. This sequence encodes CASNHGQGETQYF.

This clonotype came up many times. This CDR3 is CASSLRQGSYGYTF. The CDR3 nucleotides read TGTGCCAGCAGTTTAAGGCAAGGAAGCTATGGCTACACCTTC. This chain links TRBV12-3 or TRBV12-4 with TRBJ1-2; D ambiguous. The CDR3 is 14 residues long. Trimming took off 2 bases at V and 4 bases at J, with 11 bases between the two ends.

In this sample, this clonotype turned up many times. V and J are TRBV7-3 and TRBJ2-5; 7 bases fit TRBD1. Germline trimming cut 5 bases from V and 2 bases from J; bases unmatched to any gene: 2. The germline V gene has CDR1 SGHTA and CDR2 FQGTGA. The CDR3 sequence is 13 residues long. Written as DNA, the CDR3 is TGTGCCAGCAGCACGGACAGGCAAGAGACCCAGTACTTC. Amino acid sequence: CASSTDRQETQYF.

This clonotype was counted at least ten times. The CDR3 DNA reads as TGTGCCAGCTCACCAAAACACCCGGCCGAGCAGTACTTC. Its protein product is CASSPKHPAEQYF. The rearrangement links TRBV18 to TRBJ2-7; D uncertain. Per germline, CDR1 KGHSH and CDR2 LQKENI. This CDR3 comprises 13 residues. V was pared by 2 bases and J by 6 bases, with 11 bases between.

This clonotype was recorded many times. The V call is TRBV25-1, the J call TRBJ2-4; the D gene could be TRBD1 or TRBD2 (5 bases each). The CDR3 runs to 14 residues. Trimming pared 6 bases from V and 2 bases from J, leaving 11 bases between. Germline V gene data show CDR1 as MGHDK and CDR2 as SYGVNS. The CDR3 DNA sequence: TGTGCCAGCAGCCGGGGCGATACCAAAAACATTCAGTACTTC. Amino acid sequence: CASSRGDTKNIQYF.

This clonotype was detected only a few times. The chain couples TRBV12-3 or TRBV12-4 to TRBJ2-7; possibly TRBD2 for D (6 bases). The V gene lost 5 bases and the J gene lost 0 bases, with 14 bases spanning the gap. The CDR3 runs 15 residues. CDR3 region: CASSQGASVSYEQYF. DNA for the CDR3: TGTGCCAGCAGTCAAGGGGCTAGCGTCTCCTACGAGCAGTACTTC.

This clonotype was seen repeatedly, ten times or more. The chain links TRBV11-2 to TRBJ2-5; 9 bases match TRBD1. The CDR3 covers 17 residues. Germline V CDR1 and CDR2: SGHAT, FQNNGV. Trimming removed 5 bases from V and 6 bases from J; junction bases left unmatched: 16. Here the CDR3 reads CASSPYPGQGVGQTQYF. The CDR3 DNA is TGTGCCAGCAGCCCCTATCCGGGACAGGGTGTCGGACAGACCCAGTACTTC. The variable domain in full, completed from reference TRBV11-2 and TRBJ2-5, reads EAGVAQSPRYKIIEKRQSVAFWCNPISGHATLYWYQQILGQGPKLLIQFQNNGVVDDSQLPKDRFSAERLKGVDSTLKIQPAKLEDSAVYLCASSPYPGQGVGQTQYFGPGTRLLVL.

This clonotype has a count of ten or more. The chain uses TRBV12-3 or TRBV12-4 and TRBJ1-1; TRBD1 matches at 8 bases. CDR3 length equals 14 residues. Trimming took 7 bases from V and 1 from J; bases not matched to a gene: 5. The CDR3 DNA sequence: TGTGCCAGCATTCCCGGGACAGGGAACACTGAAGCTTTCTTT. The encoded protein is CASIPGTGNTEAFF.

The chain is built from TRBV25-1 and TRBJ1-1; 8 bases agree with TRBD1. J gave up 6 bases and V 3 bases, and 3 bases lay outside the gene matches. There are 13 residues in the CDR3. CDR1 is MGHDK, CDR2 SYGVNS, per germline. CDR3 protein: CASSDQGASEAFF. The CDR3 DNA follows: TGTGCCAGCAGTGACCAGGGGGCGTCTGAAGCTTTCTTT.

This clonotype was detected many times. This chain uses TRBV28 with TRBJ2-7; a possible D gene is TRBD1 (6 bases). Trimming stripped 8 bases from V and 3 bases from J, with 17 bases between. This CDR3 region has 14 residues. CDR1 and CDR2 (germline): MDHEN, SYDVKM. CDR3 sequence (DNA): TGTGCCAGCGGTAATACAGGGCGAGTCTACGAGCAGTACTTC. It yields the protein CASGNTGRVYEQYF.